The 9 T cell receptor beta chains below come from one sample, sequenced in a study of blood T cell repertoires in COVID-19. Here immunoSEQ multiplex PCR was the method, and the copy in TCRdb shows in-frame clones only, minus some. Here the sample spans 90,000 to 100,000 clones, approximately 90% being singletons. Sequencing was performed on peripheral blood. Receptors originate from a man in his fifties or sixties with acute or convalescent COVID-19.

The J gene is TRBJ1-2, the V gene TRBV9; 9 bases are a match to TRBD1. J lost 8 bases, V lost 9 bases, and 14 bases had no gene match. Germline V gene lookup returns CDR1 SGDLS and CDR2 YYNGEE. The CDR3 is made up of 14 amino acids. This CDR3 reads CATATGTGTFGYTF. As DNA, the CDR3 is TGTGCCACCGCAACCGGGACAGGGACTTTCGGCTACACCTTC.

The chain uses TRBV28 and TRBJ2-3; 11 nucleotides match TRBD2. In germline, CDR1 is MDHEN, CDR2 SYDVKM. The CDR3 spans 15 residues. The J segment lost 3 bases and the V segment lost 5 bases, leaving 4 bases of the junction unmatched. The chain's CDR3 is CASSTASGRTDTQYF. As DNA, the CDR3 is TGTGCCAGCAGTACGGCTAGCGGGAGGACAGATACGCAGTATTTT.

The chain combines TRBV20-1 with TRBJ2-3; 13 bases line up with TRBD2. Losses at the gene ends were 3 bases for V and 4 bases for J; bases not matched to a gene: 13. The germline V gene encodes CDR1 DFQATT and CDR2 SNEGSKA (reference sequence). The CDR3 is 18 amino acids. The CDR3 sequence is CSASRPESGTSGADTQYF. The DNA of the CDR3 is TGCAGTGCTAGTAGACCAGAATCCGGGACTAGCGGGGCAGATACGCAGTATTTT.

This clone was detected only a few times. This chain connects TRBV6-6 to TRBJ1-4; D remains unclear. CDR3 size: 12 residues. V lost 0 bases and J lost 8, with 4 bases in between. Germline assignment: CDR1 MNHNY and CDR2 SVGAGI (reference sequence). CDR3 DNA sequence: TGTGCCAGCAGTTACTCGTCGGAAAAACTGTTTTTT. Protein sequence: CASSYSSEKLFF.

This clone was seen once. The chain recombines TRBV11-2 with TRBJ2-1, with TRBD2 as a possible D gene (5 bases). The V gene lost 4 bases and the J gene lost 3 bases, with 7 bases spanning the gap. CDR1 is SGHAT, CDR2 FQNNGV, per germline. The length of the CDR3 is 13 residues. Here the CDR3 reads CASSYGVYNEQFF. The DNA of the CDR3 is TGTGCCAGCAGCTACGGGGTCTACAATGAGCAGTTCTTC.

J is TRBJ2-7 and V is TRBV6-5; TRBD2 aligns across 13 bases. Germline trimming cut 6 bases from V and 3 bases from J; bases unmatched to any gene: 2. CDR3 length: 14 residues. Per germline, CDR1 MNHEY and CDR2 SVGAGI. This CDR3 reads CASSRTSGSYEQYF. CDR3 sequence (DNA): TGTGCCAGCAGCAGGACTAGCGGGAGCTACGAGCAGTACTTC.

CDR3 nucleotide sequence: TGTGCCGGTGGCGGGGACACAGATACGCAGTATTTT. Translating gives CAGGGDTDTQYF. This chain links TRBV2 with TRBJ2-3, with D perhaps matching TRBD2 (6 bases). Germline CDR1 reads SNHLY; CDR2 reads FYNNEI. V was pared by 11 bases and J by 2 bases, with 11 bases between. CDR3 size: 12 residues.

The rearrangement uses TRBV23-1 and TRBJ1-4; 7 nucleotides agree with TRBD1. TRBV23-1 is treated as an ORF (open reading frame) with a function not yet certain. CDR3 length: 17 residues. With 0 bases clipped from V and 7 bases from J, the junction kept 11 bases outside the gene matches. CDR3: CASSQSGGGGRGEKLFF. In DNA, the CDR3 is TGCGCCAGCAGTCAATCAGGAGGGGGCGGGAGGGGTGAAAAACTGTTTTTT.

The chain is built from TRBV7-9 and TRBJ2-7; 7 bases map to TRBD1. The germline V gene encodes CDR1 SEHNR and CDR2 FQNEAQ (reference sequence). Germline trimming cut 7 bases from V and 6 bases from J; bases unmatched to any gene: 9. The CDR3 has 13 residues. Here the CDR3 DNA reads TGTGCCAGCACCGCCGGGACAGATGGCGAGCAGTACTTC. Amino acid sequence: CASTAGTDGEQYF. Full variable domain (outside the CDR3, taken from reference TRBV7-9 and TRBJ2-7): DTGVSQNPRHKITKRGQNVTFRCDPISEHNRLYWYRQTLGQGPEFLTYFQNEAQLEKSRLLSDRFSAERPKGSFSTLEIQRTEQGDSAMYLCASTAGTDGEQYFGPGTRLTVT.